This TCR beta chain originates from a study of cytomegalovirus exposure and HLA in healthy donors. The CDR3 consists of 16 residues. Unmatched junction bases numbered 14, after V lost 5 bases and J lost 4 bases. From germline, CDR1 is SGHTA and CDR2 FQGNSA. The sample holds one count of this clone. As yet, its antigen is unknown. Study-wide results and limits: Cytomegalovirus association was listed for around 170 TCR beta chains. Despite most TCR sequences being rare, some public TCRs occurred in many donors.

60 Vbeta and 13 Jbeta primers were used in PCR. Clones were read by immunoSEQ multiplex PCR, and TCRdb kept only the in-frame ones, dropping some. This repertoire shows about 93,000 clones, roughly four fifths found once; its top ten account for approximately 3.6%. When sampled, the donors appeared nominally healthy, though they likely had unrecorded immune exposures. The V and J genes are TRBV7-2 and TRBJ2-7, with TRBD1 matching 7 bases. Sequencing was carried out using PBMCs. The TCR sequence derives from a man aged 50 to 60 in good health and CMV-seronegative. The CDR3 loop reads CASSPPGGTDPYEQYF. In DNA form, the CDR3 reads TGTGCCAGCAGCCCCCCCGGTGGGACAGATCCTTACGAGCAGTACTTC.